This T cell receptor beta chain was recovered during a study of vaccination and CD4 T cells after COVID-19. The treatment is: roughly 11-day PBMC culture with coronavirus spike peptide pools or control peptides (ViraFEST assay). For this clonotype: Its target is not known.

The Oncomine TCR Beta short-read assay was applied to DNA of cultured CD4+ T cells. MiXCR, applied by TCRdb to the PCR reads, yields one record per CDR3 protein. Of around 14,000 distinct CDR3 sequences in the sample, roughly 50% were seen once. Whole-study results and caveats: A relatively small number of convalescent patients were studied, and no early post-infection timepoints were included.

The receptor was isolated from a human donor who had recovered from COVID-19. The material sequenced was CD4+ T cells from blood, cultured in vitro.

This CDR3 is CASSRDPDTQYF. In DNA form, the CDR3 reads TGTGCCAGCAGTCGGGACCCAGATACGCAGTATTTT. The chain links TRBV2 to TRBJ2-3; perhaps D is TRBD1 or TRBD2 (5 bases each). Germline-derived CDR1 and CDR2 are SNHLY and FYNNEI. CDR3 size: 12 residues. V was shortened by 5 bases and J by 4 bases, with 7 bases between the two germline ends.